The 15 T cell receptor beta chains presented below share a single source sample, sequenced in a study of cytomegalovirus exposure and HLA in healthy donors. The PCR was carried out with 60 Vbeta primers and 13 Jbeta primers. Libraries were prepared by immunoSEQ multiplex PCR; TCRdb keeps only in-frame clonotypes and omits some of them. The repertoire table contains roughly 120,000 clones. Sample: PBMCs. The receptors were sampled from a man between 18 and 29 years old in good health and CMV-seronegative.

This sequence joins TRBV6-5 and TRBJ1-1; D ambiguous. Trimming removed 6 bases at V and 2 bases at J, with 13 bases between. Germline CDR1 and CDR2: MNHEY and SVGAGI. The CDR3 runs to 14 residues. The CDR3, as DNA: TGTGCCAGCAGCTCAAACACAGCTAACACTGAAGCTTTCTTT. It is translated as CASSSNTANTEAFF.

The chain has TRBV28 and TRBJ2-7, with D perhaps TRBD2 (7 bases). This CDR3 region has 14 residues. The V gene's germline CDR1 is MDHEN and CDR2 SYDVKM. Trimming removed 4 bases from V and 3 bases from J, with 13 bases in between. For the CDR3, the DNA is TGTGCCAGCAGTTCGGGGGGCTCAAACTACGAGCAGTACTTC. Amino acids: CASSSGGSNYEQYF.

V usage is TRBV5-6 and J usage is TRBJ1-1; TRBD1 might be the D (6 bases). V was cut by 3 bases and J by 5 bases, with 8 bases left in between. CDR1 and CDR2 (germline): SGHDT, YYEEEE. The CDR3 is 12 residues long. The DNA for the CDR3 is TGTGCCAGCAGCTCCGGACAGACTGAAGCTTTCTTT. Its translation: CASSSGQTEAFF.

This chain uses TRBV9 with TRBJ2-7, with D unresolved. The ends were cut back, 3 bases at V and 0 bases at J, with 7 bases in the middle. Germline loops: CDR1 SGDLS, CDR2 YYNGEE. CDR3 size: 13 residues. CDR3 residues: CASSGHSSYEQYF. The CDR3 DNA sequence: TGTGCCAGCAGCGGCCACAGCTCCTACGAGCAGTACTTC.

The CDR3, as DNA: TGTGCCAGCAGCCCGAACCGGGGGGGAGAGGCTTTCTTT. Protein product: CASSPNRGGEAFF. This chain uses TRBV11-2 with TRBJ1-1, with a tentative D call TRBD1 (5 bases). The length of the CDR3 is 13 residues. V was cut by 5 bases and J by 11 bases, with 18 bases left in between. In germline, CDR1 is SGHAT, CDR2 FQNNGV.

This CDR3 reads CASGTGDNQPQHF. CDR3 in DNA: TGCGCCAGCGGGACAGGGGACAATCAGCCCCAGCATTTT. The chain couples TRBV10-2 to TRBJ1-5, with TRBD1 matching over 10 bases. V shed 8 bases and J 3 bases; nucleotides not matched to a gene: 1. The CDR3 sequence is 13 residues long. The germline CDR1 and CDR2 sequences are WSHSY and SAAADI.

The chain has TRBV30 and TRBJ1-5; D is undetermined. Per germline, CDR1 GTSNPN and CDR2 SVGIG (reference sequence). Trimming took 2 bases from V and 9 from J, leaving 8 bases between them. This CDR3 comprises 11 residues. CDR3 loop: CAWSHSGPQHF. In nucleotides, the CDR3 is TGTGCCTGGAGTCACTCTGGGCCCCAGCATTTT.

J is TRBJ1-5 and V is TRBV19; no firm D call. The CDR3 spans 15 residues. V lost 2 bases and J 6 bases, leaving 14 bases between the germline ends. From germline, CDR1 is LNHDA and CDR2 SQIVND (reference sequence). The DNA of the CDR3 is TGTGCCAGTAGTATAAGTGGGTTTGGCGGTCAGCCCCAGCATTTT. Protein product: CASSISGFGGQPQHF. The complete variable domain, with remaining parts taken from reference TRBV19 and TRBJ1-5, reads DGGITQSPKYLFRKEGQNVTLSCEQNLNHDAMYWYRQDPGQGLRLIYYSQIVNDFQKGDIAEGYSVSREKKESFPLTVTSAQKNPTAFYLCASSISGFGGQPQHFGDGTRLSIL.

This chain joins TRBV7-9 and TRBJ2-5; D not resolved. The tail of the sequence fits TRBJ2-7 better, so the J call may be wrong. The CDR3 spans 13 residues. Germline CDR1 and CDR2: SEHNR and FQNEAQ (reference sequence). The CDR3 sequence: CASRSLGTYEQYF. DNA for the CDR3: TGTGCCAGCAGGTCCCTAGGCACCTACGAGCAGTACTTC.

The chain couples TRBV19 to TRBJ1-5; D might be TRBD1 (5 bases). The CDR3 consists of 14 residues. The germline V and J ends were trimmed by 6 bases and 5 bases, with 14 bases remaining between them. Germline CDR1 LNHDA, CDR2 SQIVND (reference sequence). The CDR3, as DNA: TGTGCCAGTAGAAGGGAATCGGGGGATCAGCCCCAGCATTTT. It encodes CASRRESGDQPQHF.

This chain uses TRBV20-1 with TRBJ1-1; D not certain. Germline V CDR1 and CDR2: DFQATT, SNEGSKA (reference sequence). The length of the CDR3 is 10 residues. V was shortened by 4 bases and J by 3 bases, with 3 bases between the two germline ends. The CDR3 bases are TGCAGTGCTACCTACACTGAAGCTTTCTTT. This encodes CSATYTEAFF.

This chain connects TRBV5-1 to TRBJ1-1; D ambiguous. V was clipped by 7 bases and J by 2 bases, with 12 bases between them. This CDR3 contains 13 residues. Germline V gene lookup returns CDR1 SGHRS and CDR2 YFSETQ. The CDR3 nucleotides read TGCGCCAGCGGAAGGGAGATAAACACTGAAGCTTTCTTT. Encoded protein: CASGREINTEAFF.

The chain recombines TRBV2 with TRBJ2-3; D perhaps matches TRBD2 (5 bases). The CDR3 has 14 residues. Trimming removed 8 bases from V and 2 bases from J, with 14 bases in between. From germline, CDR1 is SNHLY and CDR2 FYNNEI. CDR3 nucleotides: TGTGCCAGCCGTTTGGAGGTCTCCACAGATACGCAGTATTTT. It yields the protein CASRLEVSTDTQYF. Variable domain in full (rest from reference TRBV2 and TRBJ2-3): EPEVTQTPSHQVTQMGQEVILRCVPISNHLYFYWYRQILGQKVEFLVSFYNNEISEKSEIFDDQFSVERPDGSNFTLKIRSTKLEDSAMYFCASRLEVSTDTQYFGPGTRLTVL.

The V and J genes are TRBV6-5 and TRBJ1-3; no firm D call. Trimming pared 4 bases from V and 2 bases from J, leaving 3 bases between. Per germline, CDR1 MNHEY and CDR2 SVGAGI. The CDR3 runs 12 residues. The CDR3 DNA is TGTGCCAGCAGTTCCACTGGAAACACCATATATTTT. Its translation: CASSSTGNTIYF.

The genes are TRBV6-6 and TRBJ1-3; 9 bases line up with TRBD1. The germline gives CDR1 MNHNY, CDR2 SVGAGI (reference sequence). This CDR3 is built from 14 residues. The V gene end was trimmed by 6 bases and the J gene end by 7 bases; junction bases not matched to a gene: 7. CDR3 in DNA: TGTGCCAGCAGCGGGGAACAGGGGGCGAACACCATATATTTT. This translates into CASSGEQGANTIYF.